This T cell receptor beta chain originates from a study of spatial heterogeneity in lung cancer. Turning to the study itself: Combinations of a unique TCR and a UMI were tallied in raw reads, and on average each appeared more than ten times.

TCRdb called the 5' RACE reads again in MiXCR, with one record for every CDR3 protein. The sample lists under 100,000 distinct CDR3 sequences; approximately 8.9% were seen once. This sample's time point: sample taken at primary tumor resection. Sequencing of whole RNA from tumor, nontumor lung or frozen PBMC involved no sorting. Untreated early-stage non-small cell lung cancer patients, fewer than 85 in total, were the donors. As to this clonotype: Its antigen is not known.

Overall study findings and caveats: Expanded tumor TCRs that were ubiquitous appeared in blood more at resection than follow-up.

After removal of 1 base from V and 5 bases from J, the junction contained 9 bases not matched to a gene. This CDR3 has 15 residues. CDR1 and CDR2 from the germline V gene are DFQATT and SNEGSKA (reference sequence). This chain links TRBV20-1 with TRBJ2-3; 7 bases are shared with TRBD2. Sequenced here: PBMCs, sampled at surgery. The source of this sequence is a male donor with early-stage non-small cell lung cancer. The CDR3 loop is CSARVPAGPGDTQYF. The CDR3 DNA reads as TGCAGTGCTAGAGTTCCAGCGGGGCCGGGAGATACGCAGTATTTT.